These 26 T cell receptor beta chains were sequenced from one sample in a study of blood T cell repertoires in COVID-19. Profiled with immunoSEQ multiplex PCR; TCRdb holds only in-frame clones, not every one. The table shows some 58,000 clones, with approximately 78% occurring only once. Material: peripheral blood. These receptors all stem from a man in his sixties with COVID-19, enrolled during active disease.

The gene calls are TRBV4-3 and TRBJ2-3; tentatively, D is TRBD2 (6 bases). Germline-derived CDR1 and CDR2 are LGHNA and YSLEER. The CDR3 is made up of 19 amino acids. V shed 0 bases and J shed 0 bases, with 19 bases lying between them. The CDR3 nucleotides read TGCGCCAGCAGCCAAGATAGGATAGTAGCGGATCCTAGCACAGATACGCAGTATTTT. Translated: CASSQDRIVADPSTDTQYF.

The chain combines TRBV9 with TRBJ1-5; a possible D gene is TRBD1 (6 bases). Between the trimmed V and J ends, which lost 3 bases and 0 bases, there was a span of 19 bases. Germline CDR1 is SGDLS and CDR2 is YYNGEE. This CDR3 is built from 18 residues. CDR3 bases: TGTGCCAGCAGCGCCAGCCCGGGACATTACGATAGCAATCAGCCCCAGCATTTT. Residues: CASSASPGHYDSNQPQHF.

The chain is built from TRBV5-6 and TRBJ2-2; no clear D gene. V dropped 4 bases and J dropped 7 bases, with 14 bases sitting between them. Per the germline V gene, CDR1 is SGHDT and CDR2 is YYEEEE. This CDR3 region has 14 residues. The CDR3 reads CASSPEVSGGELFF. In nucleotides, the CDR3 is TGTGCCAGCAGCCCCGAGGTATCGGGCGGGGAGCTGTTTTTT.

The rearrangement uses TRBV7-3 and TRBJ2-1; 13 nucleotides align to TRBD2. This CDR3 is 16 amino acids long. The germline V gene has CDR1 SGHTA and CDR2 FQGTGA. The junction had 6 bases not matched to a gene; V was cut back by 3 bases and J by 7 bases. DNA for the CDR3: TGTGCCAGCAGCTTGTTGAGGACTAGCGGGAGTAATGAGCAGTTCTTC. Protein: CASSLLRTSGSNEQFF.

V usage is TRBV2 and J usage is TRBJ1-6; the D gene is possibly TRBD1 (6 bases). CDR1 and CDR2 from the germline V gene are SNHLY and FYNNEI. CDR3 length: 16 residues. V was cut by 4 bases and J by 5 bases, with 15 bases left in between. The CDR3, as DNA: TGTGCCAGCAGTGGCTGGGGGCGAGTGGATAATTCACCCCTCCACTTT. Translating it yields CASSGWGRVDNSPLHF.

V is TRBV11-2 and J is TRBJ2-1; 8 positions match TRBD2. After removal of 5 bases from V and 6 bases from J, the junction contained 9 bases not matched to a gene. Germline V gene lookup returns CDR1 SGHAT and CDR2 FQNNGV. The CDR3 extends over 15 amino acids. CDR3 in amino acids: CASSPETGGFNEQFF. The CDR3 DNA follows: TGTGCCAGCAGCCCCGAAACGGGAGGGTTCAATGAGCAGTTCTTC.

The V call is TRBV6-5, the J call TRBJ2-7; D may be TRBD1 (6 bases). This CDR3 has 14 amino acids. Germline CDR1 is MNHEY and CDR2 is SVGAGI. With 7 bases removed from V and 3 bases from J, the gap between germline ends came to 16 bases. CDR3 in DNA: TGTGCCAGCACCCCTGGAACAGGGATCTACGAGCAGTACTTC. It specifies CASTPGTGIYEQYF.

The chain joins TRBV6-5 to TRBJ2-4; D possibly corresponds to TRBD2 (7 bases). V lost 4 bases and J lost 0, with 10 bases in between. Germline loops: CDR1 MNHEY, CDR2 SVGAGI. CDR3 length: 15 residues. In nucleotides, the CDR3 is TGTGCCAGCAGTTTGGGGGGGCTAGCCAAAAACATTCAGTACTTC. It is translated as CASSLGGLAKNIQYF.

This clone has more than one count but fewer than ten. The V gene is TRBV5-4, the J gene TRBJ2-1, with 9 bases that match TRBD1. With V trimmed by 4 bases and J by 8 bases, 4 bases remained unmatched. CDR1 is SGHNT and CDR2 is YYREEE in the germline V gene (reference sequence). The CDR3 contains 13 residues. The CDR3 sequence: CASSRTGVDEQFF. The CDR3 region has the DNA TGTGCCAGCAGCCGGACAGGGGTCGATGAGCAGTTCTTC.

The V and J genes are TRBV5-6 and TRBJ2-7; 8 nucleotides align to TRBD1. V dropped 1 base and J dropped 0; count of bases not matched to a gene: 6. From germline, CDR1 is SGHDT and CDR2 YYEEEE. The CDR3 is 16 residues long. CDR3 amino acids: CASSLWGDRSSYEQYF. The CDR3 coding sequence is TGTGCCAGCAGCTTGTGGGGGGACAGGAGCTCCTACGAGCAGTACTTC.

The V call is TRBV4-1, the J call TRBJ1-1; 11 bases map to TRBD1. Germline assignment: CDR1 MGHRA and CDR2 YSYEKL. Losses at the gene ends were 4 bases for V and 5 bases for J; bases not matched to a gene: 18. The CDR3 extends over 19 amino acids. CDR3 coding DNA: TGCGCCAGCAGCCCAAGGCGCCGGGACAGGGGGGGGAACGAAACTGAAGCTTTCTTT. Translating it yields CASSPRRRDRGGNETEAFF.

The gene calls are TRBV4-3 and TRBJ2-3; TRBD1 might be the D (7 bases). From germline, CDR1 is LGHNA and CDR2 YSLEER. Deletions cut 0 bases from V and 6 bases from J, with 13 bases between. This CDR3 contains 15 residues. The CDR3 DNA reads as TGCGCCAGCAGCCAAGATTGGGCAGGGGGGGATACGCAGTATTTT. Translating gives CASSQDWAGGDTQYF.

The rearrangement uses TRBV19 and TRBJ2-3, with D unclear. The CDR3 loop spans 15 amino acids. From germline, CDR1 is LNHDA and CDR2 SQIVND (reference sequence). Deletions cut 1 base from V and 0 bases from J, with 8 bases between. The CDR3: CASSIGRMSTDTQYF. The CDR3 bases are TGTGCCAGTAGTATAGGGCGGATGAGCACAGATACGCAGTATTTT.

The chain employs TRBV16 and TRBJ1-1; D remains ambiguous. The germline CDR1 and CDR2 sequences are KGHSY and FQNENV. This CDR3 comprises 16 residues. The V end lost 3 bases, the J end lost 1 base, and 15 bases lay between the germline ends. The CDR3 coding sequence is TGTGCCAGCAGCCAGATTTCACTAGGTGAGAACACTGAAGCTTTCTTT. This codes for CASSQISLGENTEAFF.

The chain employs TRBV7-6 and TRBJ2-1, with unresolved D. Germline assignment: CDR1 SGHVS and CDR2 FNYEAQ. Trimming cost V 4 bases and J 7 bases, with 17 bases left between them. This CDR3 spans 15 amino acids. CDR3 sequence (DNA): TGTGCCAGCAGCTCCCTGCGGCCGCCTCTAAATGAGCAGTTCTTC. As protein: CASSSLRPPLNEQFF.

The V call is TRBV7-9, the J call TRBJ1-4; 8 bases are a match to TRBD1. J gave up 5 bases and V 10 bases, and 12 bases lay outside the gene matches. Germline V CDR1 and CDR2: SEHNR, FQNEAQ (reference sequence). The CDR3 has 15 amino acids. CDR3 in amino acids: CATSGATGANEKLFF. CDR3 DNA: TGTGCCACATCGGGGGCGACAGGGGCGAATGAAAAACTGTTTTTT. Together with reference TRBV7-9 and TRBJ1-4, the CDR3 gives the full variable domain: DTGVSQNPRHKITKRGQNVTFRCDPISEHNRLYWYRQTLGQGPEFLTYFQNEAQLEKSRLLSDRFSAERPKGSFSTLEIQRTEQGDSAMYLCATSGATGANEKLFFGSGTQLSVL.

This chain links TRBV19 with TRBJ1-2, with TRBD1 matching 10 bases. V trimming: 8 bases; J trimming: 3 bases; junction bases outside the gene matches: 6. Germline values: CDR1 LNHDA, CDR2 SQIVND (reference sequence). CDR3 length: 14 residues. For the CDR3, the DNA is TGTGCCAGTTCCGACAGGGGGCCGCACTATGGCTACACCTTC. It translates to CASSDRGPHYGYTF.

J is TRBJ2-1 and V is TRBV2, with D unclear. CDR1 and CDR2 from the germline V gene are SNHLY and FYNNEI. The CDR3 loop spans 13 amino acids. Trimming pared 8 bases from V and 0 bases from J, leaving 8 bases between. The CDR3 DNA follows: TGTGCCAGCGACTCAAGCTCCTACAATGAGCAGTTCTTC. Protein sequence: CASDSSSYNEQFF.

The chain has TRBV11-3 and TRBJ1-1; D not certain. Trimming cost V 3 bases and J 5 bases, with 7 bases left between them. The germline V gene has CDR1 SGHNT and CDR2 YENEEA. This CDR3 spans 12 amino acids. CDR3 nucleotide sequence: TGTGCCAGCAGCTTTGGGGAGACTGAAGCTTTCTTT. Protein sequence: CASSFGETEAFF.

The chain carries TRBV15 and TRBJ1-1, with D maybe TRBD1 (5 bases). CDR3 length: 13 amino acids. The germline gives CDR1 LNHNV, CDR2 YYDKDF (reference sequence). V lost 0 bases and J 7 bases, leaving 9 bases between the germline ends. The CDR3 region has the DNA TGTGCCACCAGCAGAGATCGGCAGGGTGAAGCTTTCTTT. Translating gives CATSRDRQGEAFF.

The chain couples TRBV11-3 to TRBJ1-3; 8 positions match TRBD1. The CDR3 is 15 amino acids. After removal of 5 bases from V and 4 bases from J, the junction contained 7 bases not matched to a gene. CDR1 and CDR2 from the germline V gene are SGHNT and YENEEA. The CDR3 spells CASSQSGQGGNTIYF. CDR3 nucleotides: TGTGCCAGCAGCCAGTCAGGACAGGGAGGAAACACCATATATTTT.

The chain links TRBV10-3 to TRBJ1-4, with TRBD1 matching over 7 bases. V shed 6 bases, J shed 3 bases, and the junction held 4 bases outside the gene matches. This CDR3 region has 14 residues. In germline, CDR1 is ENHRY, CDR2 SYGVKD. The CDR3 bases are TGTGCCATCAGGCCCGGGACAGCTAATGAAAAACTGTTTTTT. Amino acid sequence: CAIRPGTANEKLFF.

This CDR3 reads CASSYALAPFYEQYF. The CDR3, as DNA: TGTGCCAGCAGTTACGCACTAGCTCCTTTCTACGAGCAGTACTTC. This chain joins TRBV6-6 and TRBJ2-7; D perhaps matches TRBD2 (6 bases). The CDR3 totals 15 residues. With 2 bases removed from V and 3 bases from J, the gap between germline ends came to 14 bases. Germline CDR1 and CDR2: MNHNY and SVGAGI (reference sequence).

This clone has just a few counts. The rearrangement joins TRBV6-5 to TRBJ2-1; D may be TRBD2 (5 bases). The V end lost 8 bases, the J end lost 4 bases, and 12 bases lay between the germline ends. Germline V gene lookup returns CDR1 MNHEY and CDR2 SVGAGI. This CDR3 has 13 residues. The CDR3 reads CASRADSYNEQFF. The CDR3, as DNA: TGTGCCAGCCGGGCGGACTCGTACAATGAGCAGTTCTTC.

CDR3 amino acids: CASSFPQGVNYTF. The CDR3 DNA sequence: TGTGCCAGCAGCTTTCCTCAGGGGGTCAACTACACCTTC. This chain connects TRBV7-8 to TRBJ1-2; 7 positions agree with TRBD1. CDR3 size: 13 residues. The V gene's germline CDR1 is SGHVS and CDR2 FQNEAQ. The V and J ends lost 3 bases and 10 bases, in that order; junction bases with no gene match: 8.

The V and J genes are TRBV7-2 and TRBJ1-6; D remains ambiguous. V was clipped by 4 bases and J by 5 bases, with 6 bases between them. The CDR3 is 13 amino acids. Germline V gives CDR1 SGHTA, CDR2 FQGNSA. The CDR3 spells CASSWLNNSPLHF. As DNA, the CDR3 is TGTGCCAGCAGCTGGCTCAATAATTCACCCCTCCACTTT.